The T cell receptor beta chain described here comes from a study of T cell responses to AZD1222 COVID-19 vaccine. CDR1 is LNHDA and CDR2 is SQIVND in the germline V gene (reference sequence). V was cut by 7 bases and J by 8 bases, with 12 bases left in between. The CDR3 consists of 13 residues. TCRdb's copy holds only in-frame clones and misses some; the assay was immunoSEQ multiplex PCR. The table includes about 110,000 clones, about nine tenths detected once. Study-wide results and limits: Donors were chiefly white British, with a greater number of females, and clonal diversity was perhaps underestimated. The number of AZD1222 recipients seropositive at baseline was only five to seven. Elevations in Spike-specific TCR breadth and depth followed administration of two AZD1222 doses.

Comment on this clone: The antigen is undetermined.

This chain connects TRBV19 to TRBJ1-6, with D maybe TRBD1 (6 bases). The receptor comes from an adult in good health. Sequenced here: peripheral blood, sampled on day 0 of AZD1222 vaccination. The CDR3 region has the DNA TGTGCCAGTAACGACAGGATAGATTCACCCCTCCACTTT. Its protein product is CASNDRIDSPLHF.